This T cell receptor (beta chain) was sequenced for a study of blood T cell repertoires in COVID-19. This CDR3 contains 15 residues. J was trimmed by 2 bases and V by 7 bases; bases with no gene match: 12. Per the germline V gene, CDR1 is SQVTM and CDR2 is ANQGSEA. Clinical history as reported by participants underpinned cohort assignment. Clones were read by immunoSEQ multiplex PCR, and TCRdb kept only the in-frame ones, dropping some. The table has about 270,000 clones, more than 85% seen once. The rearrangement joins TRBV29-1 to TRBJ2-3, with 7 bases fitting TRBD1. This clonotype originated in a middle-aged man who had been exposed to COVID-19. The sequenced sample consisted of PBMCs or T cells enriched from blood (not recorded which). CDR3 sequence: CSAIPGQRTTDTQYF. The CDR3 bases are TGCAGCGCTATACCGGGACAGAGAACCACAGATACGCAGTATTTT.